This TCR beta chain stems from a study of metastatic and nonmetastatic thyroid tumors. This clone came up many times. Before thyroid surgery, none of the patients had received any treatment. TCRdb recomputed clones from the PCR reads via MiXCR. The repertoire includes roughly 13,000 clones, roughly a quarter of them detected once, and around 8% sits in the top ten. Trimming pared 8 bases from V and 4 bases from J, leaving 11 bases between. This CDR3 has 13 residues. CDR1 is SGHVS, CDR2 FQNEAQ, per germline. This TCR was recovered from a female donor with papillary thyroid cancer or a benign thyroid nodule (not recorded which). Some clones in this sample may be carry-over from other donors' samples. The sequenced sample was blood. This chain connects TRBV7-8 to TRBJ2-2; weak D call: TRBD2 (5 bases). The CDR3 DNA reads TGTGCCAGCCGGTCCCGGGGCACCGGGGAGCTGTTTTTT. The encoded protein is CASRSRGTGELFF.